Each of the 12 T cell receptor beta chains below was sequenced from the same sample in a study of PD-L1 blockade in urothelial cancer. Using immunoSEQ multiplex PCR, the repertoire was profiled, and TCRdb retains in-frame clones only, with some absent. This sample has about 40,000 clones, with approximately 85% found just once. The time point is: peripheral blood 6 weeks after treatment start. This sample comprised PBMCs, obtained around atezolizumab (anti-PD-L1) treatment. The source of these receptors is a man in his 70s with urothelial cancer.

The chain joins TRBV19 to TRBJ1-5; D gene unclear. Germline loops: CDR1 LNHDA, CDR2 SQIVND (reference sequence). The CDR3 contains 16 residues. Trimming pared 3 bases from V and 2 bases from J, leaving 14 bases between. The CDR3 sequence is CASSMAGPGGNQPQHF. As DNA, the CDR3 is TGTGCCAGTAGTATGGCCGGCCCCGGGGGCAATCAGCCCCAGCATTTT.

The V and J genes are TRBV5-1 and TRBJ1-5; 10 bases line up with TRBD1. V gave up 4 bases and J gave up 5 bases; unmatched junction bases: 6. Germline values: CDR1 SGHRS, CDR2 YFSETQ. The length of the CDR3 is 15 residues. The CDR3 loop is CASSPGTGEDQPQHF. The CDR3 coding sequence is TGCGCCAGCAGCCCCGGGACAGGGGAGGATCAGCCCCAGCATTTT.

The V gene is TRBV27, the J gene TRBJ1-3; D remains ambiguous. Germline V gene sequence: CDR1 MNHEY, CDR2 SMNVEV (reference sequence). V was shortened by 5 bases and J by 0 bases, with 14 bases between the two germline ends. This CDR3 region has 16 residues. The CDR3 DNA sequence: TGTGCCAGCAGTCCCCTTCCGATAGCCTCTGGAAACACCATATATTTT. As protein: CASSPLPIASGNTIYF.

CDR3 coding DNA: TGCGCCAGCAGCGACCAGACAGGGGGCTCGGATACGCAGTATTTT. The encoded protein is CASSDQTGGSDTQYF. V is TRBV5-1 and J is TRBJ2-3, with 10 positions matching TRBD1. Germline CDR1 is SGHRS and CDR2 is YFSETQ. The CDR3 has 15 residues. With V trimmed by 4 bases and J by 6 bases, 8 bases remained unmatched.

This clone was detected only once. The V gene is TRBV18, the J gene TRBJ1-2, with D tentatively TRBD1 (6 bases). The V gene lost 3 bases and the J gene lost 6 bases, with 14 bases spanning the gap. This CDR3 region has 14 residues. Germline assignment: CDR1 KGHSH and CDR2 LQKENI. The CDR3 DNA reads as TGTGCCAGCTCACCCCGGGGGGGCGCGGATGGCTACACCTTC. Amino acid sequence: CASSPRGGADGYTF. Supplemented by reference TRBV18 and TRBJ1-2, the full variable domain reads NAGVMQNPRHLVRRRGQEARLRCSPMKGHSHVYWYRQLPEEGLKFMVYLQKENIIDESGMPKERFSAEFPKEGPSILRIQQVVRGDSAAYFCASSPRGGADGYTFGSGTRLTVV.

The J gene is TRBJ2-3, the V gene TRBV7-2, with 12 bases fitting TRBD2. The junction had 7 bases not matched to a gene; V was cut back by 2 bases and J by 7 bases. The CDR3 contains 16 residues. CDR1 and CDR2 from the germline V gene are SGHTA and FQGNSA. CDR3 nucleotide sequence: TGTGCCAGCAGCTTATTGAGACTAGCGGGAGCGAATACGCAGTATTTT. Protein product: CASSLLRLAGANTQYF.

This chain connects TRBV18 to TRBJ2-3; D remains unclear. CDR1 and CDR2 (germline): KGHSH, LQKENI. The CDR3 is 15 residues long. Trimming cost V 3 bases and J 6 bases, with 16 bases left between them. The CDR3 protein is CASSPGQAIVDTQYF. The CDR3 coding sequence is TGTGCCAGCTCACCGGGCCAGGCAATTGTCGATACGCAGTATTTT. Variable domain in full (rest from reference TRBV18 and TRBJ2-3): NAGVMQNPRHLVRRRGQEARLRCSPMKGHSHVYWYRQLPEEGLKFMVYLQKENIIDESGMPKERFSAEFPKEGPSILRIQQVVRGDSAAYFCASSPGQAIVDTQYFGPGTRLTVL.

The V and J genes are TRBV30 and TRBJ2-7; TRBD2 might be the D (6 bases). The CDR3 runs to 17 residues. The ends were cut back, 5 bases at V and 8 bases at J, with 31 bases in the middle. CDR1 is GTSNPN and CDR2 is SVGIG in the germline V gene (reference sequence). The CDR3 sequence is CAWCKADWSGTFCKQYF. The CDR3 nucleotides read TGTGCCTGGTGCAAGGCTGATTGGTCAGGGACTTTTTGTAAGCAGTACTTC.

The genes are TRBV6-5 and TRBJ1-2, with D maybe TRBD1 (5 bases). The V end lost 2 bases, the J end lost 7 bases, and 8 bases lay between the germline ends. Germline V CDR1 and CDR2: MNHEY, SVGAGI. This CDR3 has 12 amino acids. The CDR3: CASSYLGGGYTF. CDR3 nucleotide sequence: TGTGCCAGCAGTTACCTGGGGGGTGGCTACACCTTC.

The chain uses TRBV7-9 and TRBJ1-2, with D tentatively TRBD1 (6 bases). The CDR3 has 15 residues. The germline V and J ends were trimmed by 3 bases and 3 bases, with 14 bases remaining between them. Germline CDR1 and CDR2: SEHNR and FQNEAQ (reference sequence). The CDR3 DNA reads as TGTGCCAGCAGCTTCCCAGACAGGCGGGACTATGGCTACACCTTC. This encodes CASSFPDRRDYGYTF.

Here the CDR3 DNA reads TGTGCCAGCAGTTATCGAGTCGGGACTGAAGCTTTCTTT. Amino acids: CASSYRVGTEAFF. This chain joins TRBV6-5 and TRBJ1-1; D ambiguous. CDR1 and CDR2 (germline): MNHEY, SVGAGI. The CDR3 consists of 13 residues. V gave up 3 bases and J gave up 5 bases, with 10 bases separating them.

The chain is built from TRBV6-6 and TRBJ2-1, with 14 bases identical to TRBD2. The CDR3 has 16 amino acids. Losses at the gene ends were 4 bases for V and 6 bases for J; bases not matched to a gene: 5. Looked up from germline, CDR1 is MNHNY and CDR2 is SVGAGI (reference sequence). The CDR3 DNA sequence: TGTGCCAGCAGTTCCCCCGGGACTAGCGGGAGCAATGAGCAGTTCTTC. It is translated as CASSSPGTSGSNEQFF.